One and the same sample provided the 31 T cell receptor beta chains below, sequenced in a study of blood T cell repertoires in COVID-19. Method: immunoSEQ multiplex PCR; TCRdb's copy keeps in-frame clones and lacks some. The table lists 150,000 to 200,000 clones, 75% to 85% of them singletons. The sequenced material came from peripheral blood. The receptor set was obtained from an elderly woman with COVID-19, enrolled during active disease.

Only a few counts were recorded for this clone. The V and J genes are TRBV6-5 and TRBJ1-2, with a possible D match to TRBD1 (6 bases). This CDR3 comprises 15 residues. CDR1 MNHEY and CDR2 SVGAGI come from the germline V gene. Trimming pared 6 bases from V and 5 bases from J, leaving 19 bases between. In nucleotides, the CDR3 is TGTGCCAGCAGGCCGACAGGTCCCTTGGGGTATGGCTACACCTTC. Amino acid sequence: CASRPTGPLGYGYTF.

The rearrangement joins TRBV28 to TRBJ1-3; D might be TRBD1 (6 bases). The germline gives CDR1 MDHEN, CDR2 SYDVKM. CDR3 length equals 15 residues. V lost 2 bases to trimming and J lost 2 bases, with 10 bases between them. CDR3 sequence reads: CASSLVGAPGNTIYF. CDR3 DNA sequence: TGTGCCAGCAGTTTAGTGGGGGCGCCTGGAAACACCATATATTTT.

The chain carries TRBV13 and TRBJ2-1; 9 positions agree with TRBD2. The CDR3 is 16 amino acids. Per the germline V gene, CDR1 is PRHDT and CDR2 is FYEKMQ (reference sequence). Trimming cost V 5 bases and J 9 bases; bases outside gene matches: 14. The CDR3: CASSGDSGRDWGEQFF. Here the CDR3 DNA reads TGTGCCAGCAGCGGCGATAGCGGGAGAGATTGGGGTGAGCAGTTCTTC.

The chain carries TRBV2 and TRBJ2-2, with 11 positions matching TRBD2. Germline CDR1 and CDR2: SNHLY and FYNNEI. V trimming: 10 bases; J trimming: 3 bases; junction bases outside the gene matches: 10. This CDR3 region has 16 residues. The CDR3 reads CATHSGRVTYTGELFF. DNA for the CDR3: TGTGCCACGCATAGCGGGAGGGTAACTTACACCGGGGAGCTGTTTTTT.

The chain links TRBV5-1 to TRBJ2-7; 10 bases map to TRBD1. Trimming removed 5 bases from V and 4 bases from J; junction bases left unmatched: 6. The CDR3 is 14 residues long. Germline V gives CDR1 SGHRS, CDR2 YFSETQ. The DNA of the CDR3 is TGCGCCAGCAGTTCGGGACAGGGGAAGTACGAGCAGTACTTC. Translating it yields CASSSGQGKYEQYF.

This chain connects TRBV5-5 to TRBJ2-1; 11 bases line up with TRBD2. The J segment lost 6 bases and the V segment lost 1 base, leaving 9 bases of the junction unmatched. Germline-derived CDR1 and CDR2 are SGHKS and YYEKEE (reference sequence). The CDR3 length is 17 residues. The CDR3 sequence: CASSLSLGLAGGNEQFF. The CDR3 DNA reads TGTGCCAGCAGCTTGTCCCTGGGGCTAGCGGGAGGCAATGAGCAGTTCTTC.

V is TRBV7-2 and J is TRBJ1-2, with 8 bases that match TRBD1. The CDR3 extends over 13 amino acids. V lost 5 bases and J lost 6; bases outside the gene matches: 5. The germline CDR1 and CDR2 sequences are SGHTA and FQGNSA. In nucleotides, the CDR3 is TGTGCCAGCAGCCCGGACAGGGAGGATGGCTACACCTTC. Translating it yields CASSPDREDGYTF.

This chain connects TRBV29-1 to TRBJ1-1; TRBD1 might be the D (5 bases). The CDR3 has 16 residues. Deletions cut 0 bases from V and 0 bases from J, with 14 bases between. Looked up from germline, CDR1 is SQVTM and CDR2 is ANQGSEA. The CDR3 spells CSVEDQPGAMNTEAFF. DNA for the CDR3: TGCAGCGTTGAAGATCAACCTGGGGCCATGAACACTGAAGCTTTCTTT.

The CDR3 nucleotides read TGTGCCAGCAGCTTAGAGATACTATCCTACGAGCAGTACTTC. Translation: CASSLEILSYEQYF. The V call is TRBV11-2, the J call TRBJ2-7, with D unresolved. V lost 0 bases, J lost 1 base, and 7 bases lay in between. Germline values: CDR1 SGHAT, CDR2 FQNNGV. The CDR3 consists of 14 residues.

The rearrangement uses TRBV5-1 and TRBJ2-7; D perhaps matches TRBD2 (6 bases). With 4 bases removed from V and 3 bases from J, the gap between germline ends came to 11 bases. This CDR3 spans 13 amino acids. Per germline, CDR1 SGHRS and CDR2 YFSETQ. As DNA, the CDR3 is TGCGCCAGCAGCCGCAGGGAGGACTACGAGCAGTACTTC. The encoded protein is CASSRREDYEQYF.

This chain joins TRBV3-1 (or the pseudogene TRBV3-2) and TRBJ2-2, with a possible D match to TRBD2 (6 bases). Germline V CDR1 and CDR2: LGHDT, YNNKEL (reference sequence). Trimming left V 4 bases short and J 3 bases short, with 12 bases between. This CDR3 is built from 15 residues. Here the CDR3 reads CASSLGTFDTGELFF. For the CDR3, the DNA is TGTGCCAGCAGCCTGGGGACTTTCGACACCGGGGAGCTGTTTTTT.

This clone was found a few times. This chain joins TRBV7-9 and TRBJ1-2, with D possibly matching TRBD1 (6 bases). Germline CDR1 and CDR2: SEHNR and FQNEAQ (reference sequence). Trimming removed 5 bases at V and 3 bases at J, with 16 bases between. This CDR3 is 15 amino acids long. CDR3 nucleotides: TGTGCCAGCAGCCCCCGGGACGGACAGTACTATGGCTACACCTTC. This codes for CASSPRDGQYYGYTF.

V is TRBV5-1 and J is TRBJ2-4, with D hard to call. The CDR3 has 15 amino acids. Germline lookup yields CDR1 SGHRS and CDR2 YFSETQ. Trimming stripped 0 bases from V and 0 bases from J, with 7 bases between. In DNA form, the CDR3 reads TGCGCCAGCAGCTTGGATGGGCTAGCCAAAAACATTCAGTACTTC. It codes for CASSLDGLAKNIQYF.

The chain uses TRBV5-4 and TRBJ2-7, with 11 nucleotides matching TRBD2. Germline lookup yields CDR1 SGHNT and CDR2 YYREEE (reference sequence). The CDR3 has 15 amino acids. The J segment lost 7 bases and the V segment lost 3 bases, leaving 9 bases of the junction unmatched. The CDR3 DNA reads TGTGCCAGCAGCTCCGGGACTAGCGGCGGGAGGGAGCAGTACTTC. Translation gives CASSSGTSGGREQYF.

This chain links TRBV15 with TRBJ2-6, with D maybe TRBD2 (5 bases). This CDR3 is built from 15 residues. V was shortened by 1 base and J by 1 base, with 5 bases between the two germline ends. CDR1 and CDR2 from the germline V gene are LNHNV and YYDKDF (reference sequence). CDR3 residues: CATSRGGSGANVLTF. Here the CDR3 DNA reads TGTGCCACCAGCAGAGGCGGGTCTGGGGCCAACGTCCTGACTTTC.

The chain combines TRBV9 with TRBJ2-7, with 12 bases aligning to TRBD2. V lost 3 bases and J lost 5; bases outside the gene matches: 6. CDR3 length: 15 amino acids. Germline V gives CDR1 SGDLS, CDR2 YYNGEE. CDR3 coding DNA: TGTGCCAGCAGCGCCCGACTAGCGGGAGACCACGAGCAGTACTTC. It yields the protein CASSARLAGDHEQYF.

This clone was counted between two and nine times. This rearrangement joins TRBV6-2 or TRBV6-3 to TRBJ1-5, with D tentatively TRBD1 (5 bases). The V end lost 2 bases, the J end lost 3 bases, and 17 bases lay between the germline ends. CDR1 is MNHEY and CDR2 is SVGEGT in the germline V gene. The CDR3 has 17 amino acids. In DNA form, the CDR3 reads TGTGCCAGCAGTTACCGGACCCGCGGGACGGTCAATCAGCCCCAGCATTTT. Its translation: CASSYRTRGTVNQPQHF.

The chain has TRBV7-8 and TRBJ1-2, with TRBD1 matching 10 bases. CDR1 SGHVS and CDR2 FQNEAQ come from the germline V gene. The J segment lost 4 bases and the V segment lost 5 bases, leaving 16 bases of the junction unmatched. The CDR3 runs 18 residues. This CDR3 reads CASSPTDRGPLLLYGYTF. Here the CDR3 DNA reads TGTGCCAGCAGCCCAACCGACAGGGGGCCCCTTCTCCTCTATGGCTACACCTTC. Variable domain in full (rest from reference TRBV7-8 and TRBJ1-2): GAGVSQSPRYKVAKRGQDVALRCDPISGHVSLFWYQQALGQGPEFLTYFQNEAQLDKSGLPSDRFFAERPEGSVSTLKIQRTQQEDSAVYLCASSPTDRGPLLLYGYTFGSGTRLTVV.

The V and J genes are TRBV11-2 and TRBJ2-7; D is ambiguous. The V end was cut by 1 base, the J end by 6 bases, with 13 bases between. Looked up from germline, CDR1 is SGHAT and CDR2 is FQNNGV. The CDR3 is 14 residues long. The CDR3 loop reads CASSLGTVRGEQYF. The CDR3 DNA reads TGTGCCAGCAGCTTAGGCACCGTGAGAGGCGAGCAGTACTTC.

This chain joins TRBV2 and TRBJ2-7; 9 positions agree with TRBD1. Germline loops: CDR1 SNHLY, CDR2 FYNNEI. The ends lost 5 bases at V and 3 bases at J; junction bases unmatched: 5. CDR3 size: 14 residues. The CDR3 protein is CASSRGQGNYEQYF. The CDR3 bases are TGTGCCAGCAGTAGGGGACAGGGTAACTACGAGCAGTACTTC.

V usage is TRBV7-9 and J usage is TRBJ1-2, with unresolved D. The CDR3 is made up of 15 amino acids. Trimming took off 3 bases at V and 1 base at J, with 12 bases between the two ends. Per the germline V gene, CDR1 is SEHNR and CDR2 is FQNEAQ (reference sequence). The CDR3 DNA is TGTGCCAGCAGCTTCTCCGGGAGTAATAACTATGGCTACACCTTC. Amino acids: CASSFSGSNNYGYTF.

The count of this clone is one. The chain is built from TRBV18 and TRBJ1-4; 8 positions agree with TRBD1. Germline trimming cut 1 base from V and 12 bases from J; bases unmatched to any gene: 7. The CDR3 runs 14 residues. CDR1 and CDR2 from the germline V gene are KGHSH and LQKENI. CDR3 sequence reads: CASSPRGQVIELFF. The CDR3 DNA reads as TGTGCCAGCTCACCACGGGGACAGGTGATTGAACTGTTTTTT.

The rearrangement links TRBV21-1 to TRBJ2-2; the DNA was not compared with TRBD1, the D call given in the table. TRBV21-1 is listed as a pseudogene. The CDR3 is 15 residues long. CDR3 DNA: TGTGCCAGCAGCAAACAGTTTCCGAACACCGGGGAGCTGTTTTTT. It codes for CASSKQFPNTGELFF.

CDR3 residues: CASFRTVENIQYF. CDR3 DNA sequence: TGTGCCAGCTTCCGGACAGTCGAAAACATTCAGTACTTC. The rearrangement joins TRBV18 to TRBJ2-4; tentative D call: TRBD1 (6 bases). CDR3 length: 13 amino acids. Germline values: CDR1 KGHSH, CDR2 LQKENI. V shed 7 bases and J shed 5 bases, with 12 bases lying between them.

This chain links TRBV2 with TRBJ2-5; no firm D call. Germline V gene sequence: CDR1 SNHLY, CDR2 FYNNEI. This CDR3 contains 13 residues. V lost 8 bases and J lost 2, with 12 bases in between. For the CDR3, the DNA is TGTGCCAGCGGGTTGACAACACAAGAGACCCAGTACTTC. It translates to CASGLTTQETQYF.

The V call is TRBV2, the J call TRBJ2-1; TRBD2 aligns across 9 bases. After removal of 7 bases from V and 3 bases from J, the junction contained 7 bases not matched to a gene. The germline V gene has CDR1 SNHLY and CDR2 FYNNEI. The CDR3 has 15 amino acids. DNA of the CDR3: TGTGCCAGCACCGTTTCTAGCGGGATCTACAATGAGCAGTTCTTC. Amino acids: CASTVSSGIYNEQFF.

This clone was picked up one time. The chain couples TRBV27 to TRBJ2-3, with 15 bases identical to TRBD2. The CDR3 is made up of 16 amino acids. Looked up from germline, CDR1 is MNHEY and CDR2 is SMNVEV (reference sequence). Germline trimming cut 4 bases from V and 6 bases from J; bases unmatched to any gene: 5. CDR3: CASSSGLAGGGDTQYF. CDR3 bases: TGTGCCAGCAGTTCGGGACTAGCGGGGGGTGGGGATACGCAGTATTTT.

CDR3 sequence: CASSLFSGDPNYGYTF. The CDR3 bases are TGTGCCAGCAGCTTGTTTTCAGGGGACCCTAACTATGGCTACACCTTC. The chain has TRBV5-5 and TRBJ1-2; TRBD1 might be the D (6 bases). The germline V gene has CDR1 SGHKS and CDR2 YYEKEE (reference sequence). V lost 1 base and J lost 0, with 13 bases in between. CDR3 length: 16 residues.

The chain is built from TRBV7-9 and TRBJ1-1; a possible D gene is TRBD1 (5 bases). The germline V gene has CDR1 SEHNR and CDR2 FQNEAQ (reference sequence). V lost 5 bases to trimming and J lost 8 bases, with 15 bases between them. The CDR3 loop spans 13 amino acids. The CDR3 sequence is CASSLEVGVEAFF. CDR3 nucleotides: TGTGCCAGCAGCCTAGAGGTAGGGGTAGAAGCTTTCTTT.

The V call is TRBV27, the J call TRBJ1-2, with TRBD1 matching 8 bases. Per germline, CDR1 MNHEY and CDR2 SMNVEV (reference sequence). The CDR3 is 13 residues long. V dropped 3 bases and J dropped 3; count of bases not matched to a gene: 0. The CDR3 DNA is TGTGCCAGCAGTTTGACAGGGGACTATGGCTACACCTTC. Translation: CASSLTGDYGYTF.

This clone was found once. This rearrangement joins TRBV11-2 to TRBJ2-1; possible D gene TRBD2, 5 bases. The V end was cut by 0 bases, the J end by 6 bases, with 12 bases between. In germline, CDR1 is SGHAT, CDR2 FQNNGV. This CDR3 has 15 amino acids. CDR3: CASSLERLASNEQFF. The CDR3 DNA is TGTGCCAGCAGCTTAGAACGGCTAGCTAGCAATGAGCAGTTCTTC.